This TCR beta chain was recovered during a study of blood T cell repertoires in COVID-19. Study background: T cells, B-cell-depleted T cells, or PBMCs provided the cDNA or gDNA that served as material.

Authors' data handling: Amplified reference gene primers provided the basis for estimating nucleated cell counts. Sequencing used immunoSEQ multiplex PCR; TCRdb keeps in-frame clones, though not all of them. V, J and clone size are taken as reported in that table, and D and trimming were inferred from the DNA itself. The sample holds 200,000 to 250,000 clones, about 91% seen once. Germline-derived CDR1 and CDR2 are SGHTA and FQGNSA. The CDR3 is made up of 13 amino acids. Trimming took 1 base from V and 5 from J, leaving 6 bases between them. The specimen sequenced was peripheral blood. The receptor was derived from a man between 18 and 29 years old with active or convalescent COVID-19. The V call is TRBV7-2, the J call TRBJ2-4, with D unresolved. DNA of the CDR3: TGTGCCAGCAGCTTAGTACTTCAAAACATTCAGTACTTC. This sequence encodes CASSLVLQNIQYF. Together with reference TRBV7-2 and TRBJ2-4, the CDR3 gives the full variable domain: GAGVSQSPSNKVTEKGKDVELRCDPISGHTALYWYRQSLGQGLEFLIYFQGNSAPDKSGLPSDRFSAERTGGSVSTLTIQRTQQEDSAVYLCASSLVLQNIQYFGAGTRLSVL.